This T cell receptor beta chain was sequenced for a study of regulatory T cells in long-lasting Graves disease. Sequencing libraries for TCR beta were prepared with iRepertoire HTBI primers and Arm-PCR of CDR3 regions. TCRdb re-analysed the multiplex PCR reads in MiXCR, keeping a single row per CDR3 protein. The sample yields about 440,000 distinct CDR3 sequences, about a sixth seen once. Documented time point: newly diagnosed GD, antithyroid drugs for less than 3 months. PBMCs were the source of the RNA used for TCR sequencing. Germline lookup yields CDR1 KGHDR and CDR2 SFDVKD. This CDR3 is 16 amino acids long. Trimming took 1 base from V and 6 from J, leaving 14 bases between them. This clonotype occurred a few times. The same data also went into a second study, on T cells in Graves' hyperthyroidism and ophthalmopathy.

Here the sequenced sample was peripheral blood mononuclear cells (PBMCs), taken at new diagnosis, from a patient treated with antithyroid drugs. This receptor was identified in a young woman with Graves disease. The V and J genes are TRBV24-1 and TRBJ2-2; D is uncertain. CDR3 sequence: CATSDFVPQGPGELFF. The CDR3 DNA sequence: TGTGCCACCAGTGATTTTGTCCCCCAAGGGCCCGGGGAGCTGTTTTTT.